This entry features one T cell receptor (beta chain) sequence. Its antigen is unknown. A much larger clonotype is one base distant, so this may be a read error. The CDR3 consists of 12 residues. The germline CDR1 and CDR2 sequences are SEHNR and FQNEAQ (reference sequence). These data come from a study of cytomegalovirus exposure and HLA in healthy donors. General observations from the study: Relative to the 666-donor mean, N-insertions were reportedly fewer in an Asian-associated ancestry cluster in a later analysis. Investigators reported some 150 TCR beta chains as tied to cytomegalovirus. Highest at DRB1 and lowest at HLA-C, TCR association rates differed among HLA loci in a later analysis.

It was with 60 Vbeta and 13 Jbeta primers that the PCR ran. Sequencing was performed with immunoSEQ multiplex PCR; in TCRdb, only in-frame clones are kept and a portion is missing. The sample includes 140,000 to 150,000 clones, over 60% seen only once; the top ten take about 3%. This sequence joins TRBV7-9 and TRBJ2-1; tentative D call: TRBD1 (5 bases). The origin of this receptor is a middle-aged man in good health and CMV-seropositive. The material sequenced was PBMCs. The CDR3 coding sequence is TGTTCCAGCAGCTCCAAAGGGGTTGAGCAGTTCTTC. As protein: CSSSSKGVEQFF.